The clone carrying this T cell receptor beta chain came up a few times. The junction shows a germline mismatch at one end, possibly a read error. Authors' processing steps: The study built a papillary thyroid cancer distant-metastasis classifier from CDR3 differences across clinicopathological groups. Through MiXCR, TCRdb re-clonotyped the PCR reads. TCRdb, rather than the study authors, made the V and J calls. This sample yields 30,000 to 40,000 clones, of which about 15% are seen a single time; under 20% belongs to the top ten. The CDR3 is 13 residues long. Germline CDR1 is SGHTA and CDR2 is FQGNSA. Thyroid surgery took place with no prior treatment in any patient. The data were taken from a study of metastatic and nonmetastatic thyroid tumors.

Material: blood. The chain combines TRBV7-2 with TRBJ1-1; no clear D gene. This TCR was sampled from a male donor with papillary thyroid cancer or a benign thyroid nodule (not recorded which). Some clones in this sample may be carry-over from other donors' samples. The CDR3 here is CASGLSRNAEAFF. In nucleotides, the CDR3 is TGTGCCAGCGGCTTGTCAAGGAACGCTGAAGCTTTCTTT.